What follows is one TCR beta chain and its context. Its antigen is currently unknown. The data derive from a study of cytomegalovirus exposure and HLA in healthy donors. Notes on the study in general: The authors confirmed in vitro that a few CMV-associated chains were specific for CMV antigens. Later work showed greater clonal expansion in HLA-associated TCR beta chains than in equally common others.

Germline assignment: CDR1 SGHAT and CDR2 FQNNGV. This CDR3 has 15 residues. V was cut by 1 base and J by 5 bases, with 15 bases left in between. Among the donors, all were healthy bone marrow donors. Donors were ostensibly healthy at sampling, although undocumented immune exposures were probable. The PCR ran on 60 Vbeta and 13 Jbeta primers. TCRdb's copy holds only in-frame clones and misses some; the assay was immunoSEQ multiplex PCR. The table includes 100,000 to 150,000 clones, 75% to 90% detected once. This clonotype was obtained from a man aged 18 to 29 in good health and CMV-seropositive. The rearrangement uses TRBV11-2 and TRBJ2-7; perhaps TRBD1 as D (5 bases). The sequencing input was PBMCs. The chain's CDR3 is CASSLGWTRMDEQYF. In nucleotides, the CDR3 is TGTGCCAGCAGCTTAGGGTGGACACGGATGGACGAGCAGTACTTC.